These 18 T cell receptor beta chains were all obtained from the same sample, sequenced in a study of blood T cells in healthy people across ages. A J-beta primer mix and a sample-barcoded 5' primer were used in a second PCR of about 7 to 12 cycles. TCRdb re-called the 5' RACE reads with MiXCR, one entry per CDR3 protein. The table shows approximately 800,000 distinct CDR3 sequences, with 53% occurring only once. The source material was blood. All receptors come from a man older than 75 in good health.

The V gene is TRBV7-2, the J gene TRBJ1-6; D gene ambiguous. This CDR3 region has 14 residues. Germline CDR1 is SGHTA and CDR2 is FQGNSA. V was trimmed by 3 bases and J by 7 bases, leaving 10 bases between them. CDR3 sequence: CASSLSVKNSPLHF. CDR3 coding DNA: TGTGCCAGCAGCTTGAGCGTTAAGAATTCACCCCTCCACTTT.

V is TRBV20-1 and J is TRBJ2-5; 8 bases are shared with TRBD1. The better agreement between TRBJ2-7 and the DNA end casts doubt on the J call. CDR1 is DFQATT, CDR2 SNEGSKA, per germline (reference sequence). This CDR3 contains 15 residues. CDR3 loop: CSARDPARGLVEQYF. CDR3 in DNA: TGCAGTGCTAGAGATCCTGCCAGGGGGCTGGTCGAGCAGTACTTC.

CDR3 protein: CASVPGTSGWTGELFF. CDR3 DNA sequence: TGTGCCAGCGTCCCCGGGACTAGCGGGTGGACCGGGGAGCTGTTTTTT. The chain is built from TRBV2 and TRBJ2-2, with TRBD2 matching 12 bases. V dropped 8 bases and J dropped 5; count of bases not matched to a gene: 9. From germline, CDR1 is SNHLY and CDR2 FYNNEI. This CDR3 is built from 16 residues.

In this sample, this clonotype turned up once. The gene calls are TRBV6-6 and TRBJ1-1, with D perhaps matching TRBD1 (5 bases). V was clipped by 7 bases and J by 3 bases, with 15 bases between them. CDR3 length: 14 amino acids. The germline V gene encodes CDR1 MNHNY and CDR2 SVGAGI (reference sequence). The CDR3 region is CASTRDPADTEAFF. The CDR3 DNA follows: TGTGCCAGCACCCGGGACCCGGCGGACACTGAAGCTTTCTTT.

This clonotype was found a few times. The genes are TRBV6-2 or TRBV6-3 and TRBJ2-1; TRBD2 agrees at 8 bases. This CDR3 is built from 16 residues. CDR1 and CDR2 (germline): MNHEY, SVGEGT. Trimming took 0 bases from V and 6 from J; bases not matched to a gene: 7. CDR3 coding DNA: TGTGCCAGCAGTTACTCATCACTAGCGGCGAGCAATGAGCAGTTCTTC. It translates to CASSYSSLAASNEQFF.

The chain has TRBV29-1 and TRBJ2-1, with TRBD2 identical over 7 bases. Germline V CDR1 and CDR2: SQVTM, ANQGSEA. The V and J ends lost 0 bases and 0 bases, in that order; junction bases with no gene match: 2. CDR3 length: 15 amino acids. The CDR3 loop is CSVEEGGVSYNEQFF. CDR3 nucleotide sequence: TGCAGCGTTGAAGAGGGGGGGGTCTCCTACAATGAGCAGTTCTTC.

The chain carries TRBV6-1 and TRBJ1-1; weak D call: TRBD1 (6 bases). The CDR3 length is 13 residues. Between the trimmed V and J ends, which lost 6 bases and 1 base, there was a span of 9 bases. Germline loops: CDR1 MNHNS, CDR2 SASEGT. The CDR3 reads CASRMGQNTEAFF. The CDR3 DNA follows: TGTGCCAGCAGGATGGGACAGAACACTGAAGCTTTCTTT.

This sequence joins TRBV28 and TRBJ1-1; D is undetermined. V lost 2 bases, J lost 0 bases, and 13 bases lay in between. Germline V gene data show CDR1 as MDHEN and CDR2 as SYDVKM. The length of the CDR3 is 16 residues. CDR3 region: CASSLRLGGLNTEAFF. The CDR3 DNA is TGTGCCAGCAGTTTAAGACTGGGAGGGTTGAACACTGAAGCTTTCTTT. Combining the CDR3 with reference TRBV28 and TRBJ1-1 gives the whole variable domain DVKVTQSSRYLVKRTGEKVFLECVQDMDHENMFWYRQDPGLGLRLIYFSYDVKMKEKGDIPEGYSVSREKKERFSLILESASTNQTSMYLCASSLRLGGLNTEAFFGQGTRLTVV.

The rearrangement uses TRBV3-1 and TRBJ2-1; TRBD1 matches at 8 bases. Gene TRBJ2-7 matches the end of the DNA better, so the J call may be wrong. The germline V gene has CDR1 LGHDT and CDR2 YNNKEL (reference sequence). The CDR3 loop spans 15 amino acids. The DNA of the CDR3 is TGTGCCAGCACCTCAGGGGGCGGATCCTACAATGAGCAGTACTTC. This translates into CASTSGGGSYNEQYF.

This clonotype turned up a few times. The junction shows a germline mismatch at one end, possibly a read error. The chain is built from TRBV5-1 and TRBJ2-2; the D is unclear. The V gene's germline CDR1 is SGHRS and CDR2 YFSETQ. The CDR3 is 14 residues long. The CDR3 bases are TGTGCCAGCAGCTTGGGATCGAACACCGGGGAGCTGTTTTTT. Protein: CASSLGSNTGELFF.

The rearrangement joins TRBV18 to TRBJ1-1; 7 bases match TRBD1. Germline CDR1 KGHSH, CDR2 LQKENI. This CDR3 comprises 14 residues. V lost 4 bases, J lost 5 bases, and 7 bases stayed unmatched. CDR3 loop: CASSQEPGGTEAFF. CDR3 DNA sequence: TGTGCCAGCTCACAAGAGCCAGGGGGTACTGAAGCTTTCTTT.

The table lists this clonotype with a few counts. V usage is TRBV6-5 and J usage is TRBJ1-2, with 7 nucleotides matching TRBD1. The CDR3 has 14 amino acids. J lost 0 bases, V lost 6 bases, and 4 bases had no gene match. Germline V gene sequence: CDR1 MNHEY, CDR2 SVGAGI. CDR3 residues: CASSPDRANYGYTF. The CDR3 coding sequence is TGTGCCAGCAGCCCCGACAGGGCTAACTATGGCTACACCTTC.

This clonotype came up many times. A much larger clone lies a single base off, so this may be a read error. The V and J genes are TRBV20-1 and TRBJ2-5; 9 nucleotides line up with TRBD2. This CDR3 region has 16 residues. Germline values: CDR1 DFQATT, CDR2 SNEGSKA (reference sequence). Trimming took 0 bases from V and 11 from J; bases not matched to a gene: 16. In nucleotides, the CDR3 is TGCAGTGCTAGAGACCTACTAGCGGGTATGTTCAATGAGCAGTACTTC. The encoded protein is CSARDLLAGMFNEQYF.

V usage is TRBV28 and J usage is TRBJ2-4, with D possibly TRBD2 on 5 matching bases. Matching the DNA end better, TRBJ2-7 makes the J call doubtful. Germline assignment: CDR1 MDHEN and CDR2 SYDVKM. The CDR3 has 16 amino acids. The CDR3 spells CASSLGISVASYEQYF. The DNA for the CDR3 is TGTGCCAGCAGTTTAGGGATTAGCGTCGCATCCTACGAGCAGTACTTC.

CDR3 sequence (DNA): TGTGCCAGCAGCTCGGACAGTGACACTGAAGCTTTCTTT. Protein: CASSSDSDTEAFF. The chain employs TRBV7-9 and TRBJ1-1, with TRBD1 as a possible D gene (6 bases). CDR1 is SEHNR and CDR2 is FQNEAQ in the germline V gene (reference sequence). V lost 4 bases to trimming and J lost 3 bases, with 9 bases between them. The CDR3 contains 13 residues.

J is TRBJ2-4 and V is TRBV11-1; possibly TRBD1 for D (5 bases). Gene TRBJ2-7 matches the end of the DNA better, so the J call may be wrong. This CDR3 has 14 amino acids. The germline V gene encodes CDR1 SGHAT and CDR2 FQDESV (reference sequence). Here the CDR3 DNA reads TGTGCCAGCAGCTTAGACAGGAGAACCTACGAGCAGTACTTC. The encoded protein is CASSLDRRTYEQYF.

This rearrangement joins TRBV7-2 to TRBJ1-5; 10 bases align to TRBD1. J lost 0 bases, V lost 2 bases, and 4 bases had no gene match. CDR3 length: 17 amino acids. Germline CDR1 SGHTA, CDR2 FQGNSA. CDR3 nucleotides: TGTGCCAGCAGCTTACGGGACAGGGGAGATAGCAATCAGCCCCAGCATTTT. This codes for CASSLRDRGDSNQPQHF.

J is TRBJ2-3 and V is TRBV9, with D uncertain. The germline CDR1 and CDR2 sequences are SGDLS and YYNGEE. Trimming took 4 bases from V and 6 from J, leaving 18 bases between them. This CDR3 is built from 15 residues. The chain's CDR3 is CASSSRPASSDTQYF. CDR3 sequence (DNA): TGTGCCAGCAGCTCCCGGCCGGCTAGTAGCGATACGCAGTATTTT.